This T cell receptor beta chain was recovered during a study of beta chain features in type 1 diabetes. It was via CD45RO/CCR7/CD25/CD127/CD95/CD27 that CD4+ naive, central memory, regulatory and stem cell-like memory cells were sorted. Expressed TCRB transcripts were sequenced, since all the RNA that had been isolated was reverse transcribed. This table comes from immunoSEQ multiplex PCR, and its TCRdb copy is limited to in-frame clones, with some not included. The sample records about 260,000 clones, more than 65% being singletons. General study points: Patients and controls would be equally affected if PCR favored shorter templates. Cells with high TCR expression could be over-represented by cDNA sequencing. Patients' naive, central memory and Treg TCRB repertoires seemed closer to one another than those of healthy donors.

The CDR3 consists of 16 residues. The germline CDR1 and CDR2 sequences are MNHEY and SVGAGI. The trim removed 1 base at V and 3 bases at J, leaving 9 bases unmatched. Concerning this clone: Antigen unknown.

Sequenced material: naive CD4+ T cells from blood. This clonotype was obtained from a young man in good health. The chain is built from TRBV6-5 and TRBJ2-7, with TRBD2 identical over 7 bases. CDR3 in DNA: TGTGCCAGCAGTTACTGGGCTAGCGGAAGGAACTACGAGCAGTACTTC. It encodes CASSYWASGRNYEQYF.